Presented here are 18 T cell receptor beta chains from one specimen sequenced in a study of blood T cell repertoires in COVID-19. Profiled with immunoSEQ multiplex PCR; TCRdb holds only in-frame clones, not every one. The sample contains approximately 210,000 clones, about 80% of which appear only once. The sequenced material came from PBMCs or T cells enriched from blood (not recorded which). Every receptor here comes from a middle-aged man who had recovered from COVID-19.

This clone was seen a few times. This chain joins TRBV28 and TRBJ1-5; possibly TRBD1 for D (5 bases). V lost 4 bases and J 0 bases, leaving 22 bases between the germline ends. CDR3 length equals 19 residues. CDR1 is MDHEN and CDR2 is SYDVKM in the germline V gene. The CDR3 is CASSSPTGGTEYSNQPQHF. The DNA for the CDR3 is TGTGCCAGCAGTTCTCCTACGGGGGGGACGGAGTATAGCAATCAGCCCCAGCATTTT. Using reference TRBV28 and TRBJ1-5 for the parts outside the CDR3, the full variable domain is DVKVTQSSRYLVKRTGEKVFLECVQDMDHENMFWYRQDPGLGLRLIYFSYDVKMKEKGDIPEGYSVSREKKERFSLILESASTNQTSMYLCASSSPTGGTEYSNQPQHFGDGTRLSIL.

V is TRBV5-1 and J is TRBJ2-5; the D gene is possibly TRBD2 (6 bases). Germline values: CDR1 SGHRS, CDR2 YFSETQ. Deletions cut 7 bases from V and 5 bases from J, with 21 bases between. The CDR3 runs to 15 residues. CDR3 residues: CASQEGTGSWETQYF. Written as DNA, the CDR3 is TGCGCCAGCCAAGAAGGTACCGGGAGCTGGGAGACCCAGTACTTC.

CDR3 in amino acids: CASNKDSPSGANVLTF. The CDR3 bases are TGTGCCAGCAACAAGGACAGCCCCTCTGGGGCCAACGTCCTGACTTTC. The genes are TRBV5-4 and TRBJ2-6, with D possibly TRBD1 on 6 matching bases. Deletions cut 6 bases from V and 0 bases from J, with 13 bases between. This CDR3 has 16 residues. CDR1 SGHNT and CDR2 YYREEE come from the germline V gene (reference sequence).

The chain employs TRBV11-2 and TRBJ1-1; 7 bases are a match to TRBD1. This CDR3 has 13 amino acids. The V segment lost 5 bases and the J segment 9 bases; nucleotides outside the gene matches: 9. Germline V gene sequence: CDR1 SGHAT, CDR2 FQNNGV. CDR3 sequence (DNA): TGTGCCAGCAGCCCAGGAGGGGGACAGAAAGCTTTCTTT. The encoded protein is CASSPGGGQKAFF.

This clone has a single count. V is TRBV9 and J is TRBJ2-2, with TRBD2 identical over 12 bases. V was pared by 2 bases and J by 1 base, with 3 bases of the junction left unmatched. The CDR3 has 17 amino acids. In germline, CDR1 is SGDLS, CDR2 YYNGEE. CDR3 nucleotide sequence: TGTGCCAGCAGCGTTTCTAGCGGGAGGGTGAACACCGGGGAGCTGTTTTTT. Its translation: CASSVSSGRVNTGELFF.

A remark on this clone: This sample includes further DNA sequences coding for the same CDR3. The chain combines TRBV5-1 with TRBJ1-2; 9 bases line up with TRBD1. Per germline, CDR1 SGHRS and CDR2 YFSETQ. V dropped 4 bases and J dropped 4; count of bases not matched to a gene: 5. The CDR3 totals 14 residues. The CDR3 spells CASSPMTGGYGYTF. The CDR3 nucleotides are TGCGCCAGCAGCCCCATGACAGGGGGCTATGGCTACACCTTC. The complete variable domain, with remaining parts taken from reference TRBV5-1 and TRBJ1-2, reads KAGVTQTPRYLIKTRGQQVTLSCSPISGHRSVSWYQQTPGQGLQFLFEYFSETQRNKGNFPGRFSGRQFSNSRSEMNVSTLELGDSALYLCASSPMTGGYGYTFGSGTRLTVV.

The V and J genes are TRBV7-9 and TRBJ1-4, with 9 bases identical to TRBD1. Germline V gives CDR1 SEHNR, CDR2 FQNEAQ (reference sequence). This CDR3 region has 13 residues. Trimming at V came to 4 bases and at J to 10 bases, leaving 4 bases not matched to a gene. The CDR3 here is CASSSRQGGKLFF. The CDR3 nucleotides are TGTGCCAGCAGCTCTCGACAGGGGGGAAAACTGTTTTTT.

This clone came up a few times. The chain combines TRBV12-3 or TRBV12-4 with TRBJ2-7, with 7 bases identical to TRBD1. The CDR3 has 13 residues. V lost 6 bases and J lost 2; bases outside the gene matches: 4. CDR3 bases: TGTGCCAGCAGGACAGGGCCAGCCTACGAGCAGTACTTC. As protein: CASRTGPAYEQYF.

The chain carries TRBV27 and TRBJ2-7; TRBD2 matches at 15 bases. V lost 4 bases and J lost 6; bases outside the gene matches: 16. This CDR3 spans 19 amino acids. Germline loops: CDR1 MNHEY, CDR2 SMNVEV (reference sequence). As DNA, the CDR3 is TGTGCCAGCAGTTCAAAAGGACAGGGGAGGACTAGCGGGAGGGTCGAGCAGTACTTC. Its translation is CASSSKGQGRTSGRVEQYF.

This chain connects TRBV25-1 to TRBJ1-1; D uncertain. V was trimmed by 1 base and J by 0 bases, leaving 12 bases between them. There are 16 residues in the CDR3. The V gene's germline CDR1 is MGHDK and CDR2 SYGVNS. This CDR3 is CASSESDTLMNTEAFF. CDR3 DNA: TGTGCCAGCAGTGAATCTGACACTTTAATGAACACTGAAGCTTTCTTT.

CDR3 in DNA: TGCGCCAGCAGCTTCACAGGGTCTGACTACGAGCAGTACTTC. Amino acid sequence: CASSFTGSDYEQYF. The rearrangement links TRBV5-1 to TRBJ2-7, with TRBD1 as a possible D gene (6 bases). There are 14 residues in the CDR3. In germline, CDR1 is SGHRS, CDR2 YFSETQ. V was pared by 2 bases and J by 3 bases, with 12 bases between.

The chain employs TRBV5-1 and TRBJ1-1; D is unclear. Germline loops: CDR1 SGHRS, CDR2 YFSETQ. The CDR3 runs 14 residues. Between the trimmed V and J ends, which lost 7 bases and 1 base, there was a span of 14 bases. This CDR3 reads CASGLGITNTEAFF. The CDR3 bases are TGCGCCAGCGGCCTCGGGATCACGAACACTGAAGCTTTCTTT.

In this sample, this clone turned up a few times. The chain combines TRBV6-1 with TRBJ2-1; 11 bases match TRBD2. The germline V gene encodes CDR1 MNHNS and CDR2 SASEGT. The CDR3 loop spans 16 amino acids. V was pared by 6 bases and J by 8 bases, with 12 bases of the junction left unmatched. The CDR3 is CASRELAGDIQHEQFF. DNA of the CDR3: TGTGCCAGCAGAGAACTAGCGGGAGATATACAACATGAGCAGTTCTTC.

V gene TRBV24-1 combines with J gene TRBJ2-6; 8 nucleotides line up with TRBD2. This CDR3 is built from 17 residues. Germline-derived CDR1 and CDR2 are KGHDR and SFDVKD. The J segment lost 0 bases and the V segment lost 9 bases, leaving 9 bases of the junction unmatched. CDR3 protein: CATGGREALSGANVLTF. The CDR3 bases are TGTGCCACCGGGGGGCGGGAGGCCCTCTCTGGGGCCAACGTCCTGACTTTC.

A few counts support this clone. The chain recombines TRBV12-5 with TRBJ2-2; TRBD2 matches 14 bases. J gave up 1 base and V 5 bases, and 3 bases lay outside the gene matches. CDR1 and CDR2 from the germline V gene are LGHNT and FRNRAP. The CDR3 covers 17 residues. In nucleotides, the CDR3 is TGTGCTAGTGGTACCGGGACTAGCGGGAGGAACACCGGGGAGCTGTTTTTT. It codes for CASGTGTSGRNTGELFF.

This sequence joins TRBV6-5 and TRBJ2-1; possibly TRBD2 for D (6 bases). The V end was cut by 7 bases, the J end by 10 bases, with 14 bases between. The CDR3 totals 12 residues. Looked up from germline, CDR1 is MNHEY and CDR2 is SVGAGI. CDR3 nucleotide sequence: TGTGCCAGCATTAGGCTGGGACTGGAGCAGTTCTTC. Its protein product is CASIRLGLEQFF.

CDR3 in amino acids: CASSYGFTEGTQYF. The CDR3 DNA reads as TGTGCCAGCAGTTACGGGTTCACCGAGGGGACCCAGTACTTC. This chain links TRBV6-2 or TRBV6-3 with TRBJ2-5, with a tentative D call TRBD2 (5 bases). This CDR3 is 14 amino acids long. Germline V gives CDR1 MNHEY, CDR2 SVGEGT. V lost 2 bases, J lost 7 bases, and 14 bases lay in between.

The CDR3 bases are TGTGCCAGCAGCCCATGGAGCGAAAATGGCTACACCTTC. Its translation: CASSPWSENGYTF. The chain has TRBV5-5 and TRBJ1-2; D is unclear. Germline lookup yields CDR1 SGHKS and CDR2 YYEKEE (reference sequence). CDR3 size: 13 residues. V gave up 4 bases and J gave up 6 bases, with 13 bases separating them.